The clone carrying this T cell receptor beta chain was detected a few times. The study reverse transcribed the entire isolated RNA, so it sequenced expressed TCRB transcripts. Produced via immunoSEQ multiplex PCR; TCRdb's table is partial and in-frame only. The sample records about half a million clones, about 32% being singletons. Cells sorted by CD45RO/CCR7/CD25/CD127/CD95/CD27 comprised CD4+ naive, central memory, regulatory and stem cell-like memory cells. The CDR3 totals 15 residues. With 1 base clipped from V and 7 bases from J, the junction kept 6 bases outside the gene matches. Germline loops: CDR1 SGDLS, CDR2 YYNGEE. The sample is drawn from a study of beta chain features in type 1 diabetes. On the study more broadly: Age and gender were similar between patients and healthy donors, as were cell yields. Examination of sorted cells across all samples involved roughly 100 million cells.

The sequence derives from a young man in good health. The chain has TRBV9 and TRBJ2-1; 9 bases line up with TRBD1. Sequencing was done on a sample of naive CD4+ T cells from blood. The chain's CDR3 is CASSVRQGVRNEQFF. The CDR3 DNA follows: TGTGCCAGCAGCGTACGACAGGGGGTAAGGAATGAGCAGTTCTTC.